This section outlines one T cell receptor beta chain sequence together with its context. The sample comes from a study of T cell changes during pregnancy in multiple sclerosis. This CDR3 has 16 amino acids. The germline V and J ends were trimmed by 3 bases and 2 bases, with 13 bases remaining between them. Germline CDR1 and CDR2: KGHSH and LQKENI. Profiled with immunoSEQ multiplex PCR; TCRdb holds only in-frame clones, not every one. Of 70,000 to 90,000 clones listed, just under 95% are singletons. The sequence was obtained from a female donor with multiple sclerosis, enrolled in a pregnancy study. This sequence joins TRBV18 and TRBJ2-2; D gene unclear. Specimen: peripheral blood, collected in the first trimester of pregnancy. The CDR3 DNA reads TGTGCCAGCTCACCGATTTCCGGGTCAAACACCGGGGAGCTGTTTTTT. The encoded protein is CASSPISGSNTGELFF.